This is a list of T cell receptor beta chains from one sample in a study of PD-L1 blockade in urothelial cancer. Data came from immunoSEQ multiplex PCR; TCRdb stores just in-frame clones and leaves some out. Here the sample spans tens of thousands of clones, roughly 80% being singletons. The input for sequencing was PBMCs, taken around atezolizumab (anti-PD-L1) treatment. These receptors all come from a man aged 45 to 65 with urothelial cancer. CDR3s include the opening cysteine and the closing phenylalanine or tryptophan. Each record gives: D gene, J gene, V gene, CDR3 length, clone size, CDR3 DNA, CDR3 protein. The D gene is left open where the match is weak. The size field is filled for only some rows; it gives once, few, many or a size class.

>TRBD1|TRBJ1-2|TRBV25-1|11|.
TGTGCCAGCGGACAGGGCCGGGGCTACACCTTC
CASGQGRGYTF
>TRBD2|TRBJ2-1|TRBV5-6|16|.
TGTGCCAGCAGCTTGACTAGCGGGAGTAGGTTCAATGAGCAGTTCTTC
CASSLTSGSRFNEQFF
>TRBD2|TRBJ2-1|TRBV7-3|16|.
TGTGCCAGCAGCTTACTAGCGGGGGGTCTATACAATGAGCAGTTCTTC
CASSLLAGGLYNEQFF
>TRBD2|TRBJ2-1|TRBV7-9|15|.
TGTGCCAGCAGCTTTGGACTAGCGGGAGTTGATGAGCAGTTCTTC
CASSFGLAGVDEQFF
>TRBD2|TRBJ2-5|TRBV30|18|.
TGTGCCTGGAGGGCTGGATGGACTAGCGGGAGGAACCAAGAGACCCAGTACTTC
CAWRAGWTSGRNQETQYF
>.|TRBJ1-1|TRBV28|14|.
TGTGCCAGCAGTTTAACGGGGGGCAACACTGAAGCTTTCTTT
CASSLTGGNTEAFF
>TRBD1|TRBJ1-5|TRBV9|14|.
TGTGCCAGTGCAAGGACAGGGGGGAATCAGCCCCAGCATTTT
CASARTGGNQPQHF
>TRBD2|TRBJ2-1|TRBV10-3|14|.
TGTGCCATCAGTGTTCTAGCGGAGTACAATGAGCAGTTCTTC
CAISVLAEYNEQFF
>.|TRBJ2-5|TRBV30|13|.
TGTGCCTGGAGTGATCTGGGGCAGAAGACCCAGTACTTC
CAWSDLGQKTQYF
>.|TRBJ2-1|TRBV30|15|.
TGTGCCTGGACCTGGGGTGACTTCCGGGGCAATGAGCAGTTCTTC
CAWTWGDFRGNEQFF
>.|TRBJ1-3|TRBV5-4|16|.
TGTGCCAGCAGCTTAATTGGCGGAAGCTCTGGAAACACCATATATTTT
CASSLIGGSSGNTIYF
>.|TRBJ2-2|TRBV7-9|13|.
TGTGCCAGCAGCTTAACCGAGGCCGGGGAGCTGTTTTTT
CASSLTEAGELFF
>.|TRBJ2-2|TRBV4-1|14|.
TGCGCCAGCAGCGTTCGAGCTCAAGTCGGGGAGCTGTTTTTT
CASSVRAQVGELFF
>.|TRBJ1-2|TRBV2|14|.
TGTGCCAGCAGTGATACCGGGAGTAACTATGGCTACACCTTC
CASSDTGSNYGYTF
>TRBD1|TRBJ1-4|TRBV28|14|.
TGTGCCAGCAGCCTAACAGGGGCAAGTGAAAAACTGTTTTTT
CASSLTGASEKLFF
>.|TRBJ2-1|TRBV5-4|15|once
TGTGCCAGCAGCTTGAAAAGACTAATAGACAATGAGCAGTTCTTC
CASSLKRLIDNEQFF
>.|TRBJ1-1|TRBV5-4|16|.
TGTGCCAGCAGCAGACAGTCCCGGACCCCCAACACTGAAGCTTTCTTT
CASSRQSRTPNTEAFF
>TRBD1|TRBJ2-7|TRBV4-1|16|.
TGCGCCAGCAGCCAAGAGAAGCGGGACAGGGCTTACGAGCAGTACTTC
CASSQEKRDRAYEQYF
>.|TRBJ2-7|TRBV7-9|13|.
TGTGCCAGCAGCTTAGCGGGAGGTAGCGAGCAGTACTTC
CASSLAGGSEQYF
>TRBD1|TRBJ1-5|TRBV7-2|15|.
TGTGCCAGCAGCACAGTCGGACAGGGGCATCAGCCCCAGCATTTT
CASSTVGQGHQPQHF
>.|TRBJ1-1|TRBV30|13|.
TGTGCCTGGACTAGACAGATGAACACTGAAGCTTTCTTT
CAWTRQMNTEAFF
>TRBD1|TRBJ1-1|TRBV2|13|.
TGTGCCAGCAGTAGGGACAGTTTCACTGAAGCTTTCTTT
CASSRDSFTEAFF
>.|TRBJ2-1|TRBV11-2|14|.
TGTGCCAGCAGCTCCGGGACATCAAACAATGAGCAGTTCTTC
CASSSGTSNNEQFF
>TRBD2|TRBJ2-2|TRBV9|20|.
TGTGCCAGCAGCGTAATGAAGAAGGGACTAGCGGGAGACTACACCGGGGAGCTGTTTTTT
CASSVMKKGLAGDYTGELFF
>TRBD2|TRBJ2-3|TRBV9|15|.
TGTGCCAGCAGCGCCACTAGCGGGGAGACAGATACGCAGTATTTT
CASSATSGETDTQYF
>TRBD1|TRBJ2-5|TRBV7-7|16|.
TGTGCTAGCAGCGGCACCGGGACAGGGACCCAAGAGACCCAGTACTTC
CASSGTGTGTQETQYF
>.|TRBJ2-4|TRBV6-9|12|.
TGTGCCAGCATGGAGGGGAAAAACATTCAGTACTTC
CASMEGKNIQYF
>TRBD2|TRBJ2-7|TRBV7-2|14|.
TGTGCCAGCAGTACCGGACTAGCCGCCTACGAGCAGTACTTC
CASSTGLAAYEQYF
>TRBD1|TRBJ1-1|TRBV11-2|11|.
TGTGCCAGCAGCGAAGACAGGGGAGCTTTCTTT
CASSEDRGAFF
>TRBD1|TRBJ1-4|TRBV19|17|.
TGTGCCAGTAGTATGTCCGGGACAGGGAGGACTAATGAAAAACTGTTTTTT
CASSMSGTGRTNEKLFF
>TRBD1|TRBJ1-2|TRBV28|20|few
TGTGCCAGCAGTTTACCGAACTCCGGGACAGGGGGGATCGAGGACTATGGCTACACCTTC
CASSLPNSGTGGIEDYGYTF
>TRBD2|TRBJ2-1|TRBV5-1|16|.
TGCGCCAGCAGCGATCTAGCGGGAGGTTCCTACAATGAGCAGTTCTTC
CASSDLAGGSYNEQFF
>TRBD2|TRBJ2-3|TRBV2|14|.
TGTGCCAGCAGGGGGGGGAAATCAACAGATACGCAGTATTTT
CASRGGKSTDTQYF
>TRBD1|TRBJ1-4|TRBV29-1|13|.
TGCAGCGTTGGGGGACAGGGGAATGAAAAACTGTTTTTT
CSVGGQGNEKLFF
>.|TRBJ1-2|TRBV5-4|14|.
TGTGCCAGCAGCATAGGACAGTCTAACTATGGCTACACCTTC
CASSIGQSNYGYTF
>.|TRBJ1-4|TRBV5-1|16|medium-sized
TGCGCCAGCAGCTTGGCCCCACAGGCCGGGAATGAAAAACTGTTTTTT
CASSLAPQAGNEKLFF
>TRBD1|TRBJ1-6|TRBV6-1|13|.
TGTGCCAGCAGGCTAGACAGGGCTTCACCCCTCCACTTT
CASRLDRASPLHF
>TRBD2|TRBJ2-3|TRBV7-9|15|.
TGTGCCAGCAGCCCCGGACTAGTGGACACAGATACGCAGTATTTT
CASSPGLVDTDTQYF
>.|TRBJ2-1|TRBV29-1|9|once
TGCAGCTCGACGGAGGAGCAGTTCTTC
CSSTEEQFF
>TRBD2|TRBJ2-1|TRBV29-1|14|.
TGCAGCGTTGGCCGGCGGGGGGGGTCCAATGAGCAGTTCTTC
CSVGRRGGSNEQFF
>TRBD1|TRBJ2-1|TRBV5-8|15|.
TGTGCCAGCAGCCTGGACAGGGGCTCCTACAATGAGCAGTTCTTC
CASSLDRGSYNEQFF
>TRBD2|TRBJ2-1|TRBV4-2|16|.
TGTGCCAGCAGCCTCGGGACTAGCGGGGGGGACAATGAGCAGTTCTTC
CASSLGTSGGDNEQFF
>.|TRBJ2-1|TRBV4-1|18|.
TGCGCCAGCAGCCCCGAGCCTCCGACTAGTAATCCCTACAATGAGCAGTTCTTC
CASSPEPPTSNPYNEQFF
>TRBD2|TRBJ2-1|TRBV7-8|15|.
TGTGCCAGCAGCCTCGGGACTAGCGGGAACAATGAGCAGTTCTTC
CASSLGTSGNNEQFF
>TRBD2|TRBJ2-2|TRBV19|18|.
TGTGCCAGTAGTTCCCGCGGGGGGCGGGTCACGAACACCGGGGAGCTGTTTTTT
CASSSRGGRVTNTGELFF
>TRBD2|TRBJ2-5|TRBV2|15|.
TGTGCCAGCAGTCAAACACGGGGGGGTCTAGAGACCCAGTACTTC
CASSQTRGGLETQYF
>TRBD1|TRBJ1-4|TRBV5-6|16|.
TGTGCCAGCAGCTCCTGGACAGGGGGGGCTAATGAAAAACTGTTTTTT
CASSSWTGGANEKLFF
>TRBD1|TRBJ2-5|TRBV6-1|16|.
TGTGCCAGCAGTGACCGGGACAGGCCGAACCGAGAGACCCAGTACTTC
CASSDRDRPNRETQYF
>.|TRBJ1-1|TRBV29-1|12|.
TGCAGCGTGCGCAGGGGGAACACTGAAGCTTTCTTT
CSVRRGNTEAFF
>TRBD1|TRBJ1-1|TRBV15|15|.
TGTGCCACCAGCAGAGATCCAGGGGGCGTCACTGAAGCTTTCTTT
CATSRDPGGVTEAFF
>TRBD1|TRBJ2-3|TRBV5-1|13|.
TGCGCCAGCAGCAGGGACAGGACAGATACGCAGTATTTT
CASSRDRTDTQYF
>TRBD2|TRBJ2-3|TRBV2|15|.
TGTGCCACCCAGCGGGGCAACCCTAGCACAGATACGCAGTATTTT
CATQRGNPSTDTQYF
>TRBD2|TRBJ2-1|TRBV9|16|.
TGTGCCAGCAGCGTAGGGGGCGGGAGGGCAACCAATGAGCAGTTCTTC
CASSVGGGRATNEQFF